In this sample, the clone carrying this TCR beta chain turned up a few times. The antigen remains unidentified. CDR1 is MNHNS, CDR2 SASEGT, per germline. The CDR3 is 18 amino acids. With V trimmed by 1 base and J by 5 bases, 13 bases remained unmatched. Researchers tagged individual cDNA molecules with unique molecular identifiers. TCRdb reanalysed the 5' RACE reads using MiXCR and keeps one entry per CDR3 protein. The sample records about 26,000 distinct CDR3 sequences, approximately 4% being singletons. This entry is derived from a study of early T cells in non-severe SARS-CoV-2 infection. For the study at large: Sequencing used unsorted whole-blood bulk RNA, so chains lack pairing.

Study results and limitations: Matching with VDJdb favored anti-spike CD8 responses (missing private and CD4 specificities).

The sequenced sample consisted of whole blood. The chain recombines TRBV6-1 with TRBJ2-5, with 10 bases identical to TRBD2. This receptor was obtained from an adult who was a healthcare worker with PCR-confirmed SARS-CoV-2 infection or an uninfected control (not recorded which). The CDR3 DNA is TGTGCCAGCAGTGAAGTCCTCCGGTCTAGCGGGAGAAGCGAGACCCAGTACTTC. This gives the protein CASSEVLRSSGRSETQYF.